The 19 T cell receptor beta chains below all came from one sample that was sequenced in a study of control samples from healthy donors and cancer patients. Sequencing was performed with immunoSEQ multiplex PCR; in TCRdb, only in-frame clones are kept and a portion is missing. The data show fewer than 60,000 clones, roughly 85% seen once. The sample consisted of PBMCs. These receptors were taken from a woman in her forties or fifties with lung cancer.

The chain combines TRBV23-1 with TRBJ1-6; weak D call: TRBD1 (6 bases). TRBV23-1 is identified as an open reading frame with a role that is uncertain. V gave up 2 bases and J gave up 9 bases, with 14 bases separating them. The CDR3 loop spans 15 amino acids. CDR3 nucleotide sequence: TGCGCCAGCAGTCAAGGAGCACAGGGCGGTTCACCCCTCCACTTT. Its translation: CASSQGAQGGSPLHF.

This sequence joins TRBV3-1 (or the pseudogene TRBV3-2) and TRBJ1-2; perhaps TRBD1 as D (5 bases). The CDR3 is made up of 16 amino acids. CDR1 is LGHDT and CDR2 is YNNKEL in the germline V gene (reference sequence). V gave up 4 bases and J gave up 2 bases, with 17 bases separating them. The CDR3 here is CASSPSPFRQNYGYTF. CDR3 bases: TGTGCCAGCAGCCCTTCTCCTTTTCGACAGAACTATGGCTACACCTTC.

The chain joins TRBV6-6 to TRBJ2-5; 7 bases map to TRBD2. Germline values: CDR1 MNHNY, CDR2 SVGAGI (reference sequence). Losses at the gene ends were 2 bases for V and 1 base for J; bases not matched to a gene: 4. The CDR3 contains 15 residues. In DNA, the CDR3 is TGTGCCAGCAGTTACGGGGGACTATCCCAAGAGACCCAGTACTTC. It translates to CASSYGGLSQETQYF.

The chain has TRBV27 and TRBJ1-5; possibly TRBD1 for D (5 bases). The V gene lost 3 bases and the J gene lost 4 bases, with 7 bases spanning the gap. CDR1 and CDR2 (germline): MNHEY, SMNVEV (reference sequence). CDR3 length equals 13 residues. In nucleotides, the CDR3 is TGTGCCAGCAGTTTTAGACAGAATCAGCCCCAGCATTTT. This encodes CASSFRQNQPQHF.

The V call is TRBV7-8, the J call TRBJ1-1; D is uncertain. CDR1 is SGHVS and CDR2 is FQNEAQ in the germline V gene. Trimming left V 5 bases short and J 1 base short, with 11 bases between. This CDR3 region has 14 residues. CDR3 loop: CASSPIRGNTEAFF. In DNA form, the CDR3 reads TGTGCCAGCAGCCCAATCCGGGGGAACACTGAAGCTTTCTTT.

This chain joins TRBV7-3 and TRBJ2-3; D gene ambiguous. Germline V gives CDR1 SGHTA, CDR2 FQGTGA. The V and J ends lost 6 bases and 2 bases respectively, with 3 bases between them. The CDR3 loop spans 11 amino acids. The chain's CDR3 is CASSNTDTQYF. CDR3 bases: TGTGCCAGCAGTAACACAGATACGCAGTATTTT.

Concerning this clone itself: Different DNA sequences within this sample yield the same CDR3. This sequence joins TRBV10-1 and TRBJ1-5; unclear D gene. The length of the CDR3 is 12 residues. V was shortened by 3 bases and J by 7 bases, with 7 bases between the two germline ends. Germline V gene lookup returns CDR1 WNHNN and CDR2 SYGVQD (reference sequence). CDR3 DNA: TGCGCCAGCAGTGAACTGGGGCAGCCCCAGCATTTT. It codes for CASSELGQPQHF.

This sequence joins TRBV6-6 and TRBJ1-2; 10 positions match TRBD1. The CDR3 is made up of 13 amino acids. The trim removed 7 bases at V and 7 bases at J, leaving 6 bases unmatched. Germline-derived CDR1 and CDR2 are MNHNY and SVGAGI (reference sequence). CDR3 bases: TGTGCCAGCACCTACGGACAGGGGGGTGGCTACACCTTC. Amino acid sequence: CASTYGQGGGYTF.

The sample holds a few counts of this clone. The chain has TRBV5-1 and TRBJ1-1; 9 bases match TRBD1. CDR1 and CDR2 from the germline V gene are SGHRS and YFSETQ. The CDR3 spans 13 residues. J was trimmed by 11 bases and V by 0 bases; bases with no gene match: 5. CDR3 sequence: CASSLDRTGEAFF. The CDR3 DNA reads as TGCGCCAGCAGCTTGGATAGGACAGGGGAGGCTTTCTTT.

This clone appeared a single time. The gene calls are TRBV7-2 and TRBJ2-7; 7 bases fit TRBD1. Germline CDR1 reads SGHTA; CDR2 reads FQGNSA. Trimming removed 5 bases from V and 3 bases from J; junction bases left unmatched: 7. The CDR3 has 14 residues. This CDR3 is CASSQYRGGYEQYF. Written as DNA, the CDR3 is TGTGCCAGCAGCCAATACAGGGGCGGCTACGAGCAGTACTTC.

The V and J genes are TRBV6-5 and TRBJ2-7; no definite D call. V lost 5 bases, J lost 3 bases, and 2 bases lay in between. The germline V gene encodes CDR1 MNHEY and CDR2 SVGAGI. The CDR3 covers 10 residues. In nucleotides, the CDR3 is TGTGCCAGCAGTCACTACGAGCAGTACTTC. Translation: CASSHYEQYF.

Here the CDR3 reads CASSPTGGDYEQYF. CDR3 DNA sequence: TGTGCCAGCAGCCCGACAGGGGGCGATTACGAGCAGTACTTC. This rearrangement joins TRBV7-9 to TRBJ2-7; 10 nucleotides line up with TRBD1. Looked up from germline, CDR1 is SEHNR and CDR2 is FQNEAQ (reference sequence). The CDR3 is made up of 14 amino acids. The V and J ends lost 5 bases and 4 bases, in that order; junction bases with no gene match: 5.

This clone was counted a few times. The V gene is TRBV6-6, the J gene TRBJ2-1, with TRBD2 identical over 13 bases. CDR3 size: 17 residues. CDR1 and CDR2 (germline): MNHNY, SVGAGI (reference sequence). After removal of 5 bases from V and 7 bases from J, the junction contained 11 bases not matched to a gene. The CDR3 here is CASSPRLAGGRGNEQFF. The CDR3 DNA reads as TGTGCCAGCAGTCCCAGACTAGCGGGGGGCCGGGGGAATGAGCAGTTCTTC.

This clone was picked up a small number of times. The chain has TRBV25-1 and TRBJ1-5, with D unresolved. Between the trimmed V and J ends, which lost 4 bases and 0 bases, there was a span of 7 bases. The germline V gene has CDR1 MGHDK and CDR2 SYGVNS. This CDR3 comprises 14 residues. CDR3 amino acids: CASSAGYSNQPQHF. The CDR3 coding sequence is TGTGCCAGCAGTGCGGGTTATAGCAATCAGCCCCAGCATTTT.

The chain carries TRBV27 and TRBJ2-7; 8 bases map to TRBD1. Unmatched junction bases numbered 15, after V lost 5 bases and J lost 3 bases. The CDR3 has 17 amino acids. Germline CDR1 MNHEY, CDR2 SMNVEV (reference sequence). The CDR3 DNA sequence: TGTGCCAGCAGTCATACCCGGGGACAGGAATTACGCTACGAGCAGTACTTC. Protein sequence: CASSHTRGQELRYEQYF.

This clone is a singleton in its sample. The rearrangement uses TRBV9 and TRBJ1-6; D is unclear. Germline CDR1 is SGDLS and CDR2 is YYNGEE. The length of the CDR3 is 14 residues. V dropped 0 bases and J dropped 7 bases, with 8 bases sitting between them. For the CDR3, the DNA is TGTGCCAGCAGCGTAGCGTCAGCCAATTCACCCCTCCACTTT. As protein: CASSVASANSPLHF.

The rearrangement links TRBV24-1 to TRBJ2-1; D ambiguous. Germline CDR1 and CDR2: KGHDR and SFDVKD. Trimming took off 2 bases at V and 8 bases at J, with 3 bases between the two ends. The length of the CDR3 is 11 residues. The CDR3 DNA is TGTGCCACCAGTGATTACTATGAGCAGTTCTTC. Residues: CATSDYYEQFF.

This chain uses TRBV24-1 with TRBJ2-2; D ambiguous. CDR3 size: 14 residues. Germline CDR1 is KGHDR and CDR2 is SFDVKD. The ends were cut back, 0 bases at V and 6 bases at J, with 7 bases in the middle. CDR3 DNA: TGTGCCACCAGTGATTTGTCGGGTGCCGGGGAGCTGTTTTTT. Encoded protein: CATSDLSGAGELFF.

The gene calls are TRBV7-9 and TRBJ2-6, with D unresolved. From germline, CDR1 is SEHNR and CDR2 FQNEAQ (reference sequence). CDR3 length: 15 amino acids. V lost 3 bases, J lost 0 bases, and 6 bases lay in between. The CDR3 protein is CASSFRSSGANVLTF. The DNA for the CDR3 is TGTGCCAGCAGCTTTCGAAGCTCTGGGGCCAACGTCCTGACTTTC.